The 18 T cell receptor beta chains given below trace back to one sample, sequenced in a study of shared clonotypes between healthy human individuals. Naive CD8 cells, CD45RO-negative and positively selected for CCR7, excluded terminally differentiated effector memory CD45RA+ cells. Assay used: immunoSEQ multiplex PCR; TCRdb lists only in-frame clones, some missing. The sample contains 800,000 or so clones, approximately 97% of which appear only once. The sequencing input was naive CD8+ T cells sorted from blood. Every receptor here comes from a man aged 30 to 39 in good health.

This chain connects TRBV5-5 to TRBJ2-3; 9 bases agree with TRBD2. J gave up 2 bases and V 4 bases, and 11 bases lay outside the gene matches. CDR1 SGHKS and CDR2 YYEKEE come from the germline V gene (reference sequence). CDR3 length: 17 amino acids. CDR3: CASSLTKTSGYTDTQYF. CDR3 DNA sequence: TGTGCCAGCAGCCTTACCAAGACTAGCGGCTACACAGATACGCAGTATTTT.

The genes are TRBV4-3 and TRBJ2-1; weak D call: TRBD2 (6 bases). Trimming took off 1 base at V and 0 bases at J, with 13 bases between the two ends. Germline CDR1 and CDR2: LGHNA and YSLEER. The CDR3 covers 17 residues. The CDR3 DNA follows: TGCGCCAGCAGCCAAGGCACCGGACTAAGCTCCTACAATGAGCAGTTCTTC. This codes for CASSQGTGLSSYNEQFF.

This rearrangement joins TRBV5-1 to TRBJ2-7; tentative D call: TRBD2 (6 bases). Germline V gene lookup returns CDR1 SGHRS and CDR2 YFSETQ. Between the trimmed V and J ends, which lost 5 bases and 3 bases, there was a span of 12 bases. The CDR3 length is 13 residues. CDR3 nucleotides: TGCGCCAGCAGAGGGGAGGCCGACTACGAGCAGTACTTC. It encodes CASRGEADYEQYF.

CDR3 sequence (DNA): TGTGCCAGCAGCCCGGAATACGGCACTGAGCAGTTCTTC. This encodes CASSPEYGTEQFF. The chain carries TRBV14 and TRBJ2-1; D unclear. From germline, CDR1 is SGHDN and CDR2 FVKESK. V was trimmed by 4 bases and J by 9 bases, leaving 13 bases between them. There are 13 residues in the CDR3.

V is TRBV7-8 and J is TRBJ1-5, with 8 positions matching TRBD1. Germline CDR1 SGHVS, CDR2 FQNEAQ. The CDR3 is 16 amino acids. J lost 4 bases, V lost 6 bases, and 11 bases had no gene match. The CDR3 region has the DNA TGTGCCAGCAGTAGTCCAGGACAGGGCTCGAATCAGCCCCAGCATTTT. It specifies CASSSPGQGSNQPQHF.

The chain has TRBV7-2 and TRBJ2-7, with 8 bases identical to TRBD1. Germline loops: CDR1 SGHTA, CDR2 FQGNSA. This CDR3 comprises 14 residues. V lost 5 bases, J lost 2 bases, and 5 bases stayed unmatched. This CDR3 is CASSPGQGTYEQYF. Written as DNA, the CDR3 is TGTGCCAGCAGCCCCGGACAGGGAACCTACGAGCAGTACTTC.

This chain links TRBV7-2 with TRBJ1-2, with a weak D call TRBD1 (6 bases). Germline values: CDR1 SGHTA, CDR2 FQGNSA. Trimming shortened V by 5 bases and J by 0 bases, and 10 bases separated the two germline ends. The CDR3 extends over 14 amino acids. The chain's CDR3 is CASSEQGANYGYTF. As DNA, the CDR3 is TGTGCCAGCAGCGAACAGGGTGCTAACTATGGCTACACCTTC.

The genes are TRBV19 and TRBJ2-1; D possibly corresponds to TRBD1 (5 bases). Trimming removed 3 bases at V and 4 bases at J, with 13 bases between. The CDR3 consists of 15 residues. CDR1 is LNHDA and CDR2 is SQIVND in the germline V gene (reference sequence). The DNA of the CDR3 is TGTGCCAGTAGTATCAGCCCAGGGCCTTACAATGAGCAGTTCTTC. The encoded protein is CASSISPGPYNEQFF.

The chain joins TRBV27 to TRBJ2-7; D might be TRBD1 (5 bases). This CDR3 spans 15 amino acids. CDR1 is MNHEY and CDR2 is SMNVEV in the germline V gene (reference sequence). Trimming removed 1 base from V and 2 bases from J, with 12 bases in between. CDR3 nucleotides: TGTGCCAGCAGTTTATGGGGCTCCACCGCCTACGAGCAGTACTTC. This gives the protein CASSLWGSTAYEQYF.

CDR3 DNA sequence: TGCGCCAGCAGCCAAAATCAGGGGTATGGAGATACGCAGTATTTT. Encoded protein: CASSQNQGYGDTQYF. The chain couples TRBV4-1 to TRBJ2-3; D is perhaps TRBD1 (6 bases). Germline CDR1 and CDR2: MGHRA and YSYEKL. With 2 bases removed from V and 5 bases from J, the gap between germline ends came to 14 bases. The length of the CDR3 is 15 residues.

A remark on this clone: The sample carries other DNA sequences with the same CDR3. The CDR3 protein is CASSSDGYEQYF. The CDR3 DNA reads TGTGCCAGCAGCTCAGACGGGTACGAGCAGTACTTC. The chain uses TRBV11-2 and TRBJ2-7, with D unresolved. The V gene's germline CDR1 is SGHAT and CDR2 FQNNGV. V was pared by 4 bases and J by 4 bases, with 8 bases between. The CDR3 runs 12 residues.

This chain uses TRBV7-9 with TRBJ2-3; no clear D. Trimming shortened V by 4 bases and J by 4 bases, and 12 bases separated the two germline ends. In germline, CDR1 is SEHNR, CDR2 FQNEAQ (reference sequence). The length of the CDR3 is 14 residues. The CDR3 reads CASSSPLGSDTQYF. CDR3 nucleotides: TGTGCCAGCAGCTCCCCGCTAGGGTCAGATACGCAGTATTTT.

The chain is built from TRBV15 and TRBJ1-2, with D unresolved. Germline V gene sequence: CDR1 LNHNV, CDR2 YYDKDF (reference sequence). The CDR3 has 15 residues. V was clipped by 0 bases and J by 7 bases, with 15 bases between them. The CDR3 reads CATSREPELGSGYTF. In nucleotides, the CDR3 is TGTGCCACCAGCAGAGAACCCGAACTTGGTAGTGGCTACACCTTC.

This clone was observed once. In the same sample, other DNA sequences code for this CDR3. The chain employs TRBV7-9 and TRBJ1-3; the match to TRBD1 covers 7 bases. This CDR3 spans 14 amino acids. The germline V gene encodes CDR1 SEHNR and CDR2 FQNEAQ (reference sequence). V shed 5 bases and J 2 bases; nucleotides not matched to a gene: 3. CDR3 protein: CASSLTGTGNTIYF. In nucleotides, the CDR3 is TGTGCCAGCAGCCTGACAGGGACTGGAAACACCATATATTTT.

The rearrangement uses TRBV5-4 and TRBJ2-7; D call uncertain. Deletions cut 2 bases from V and 7 bases from J, with 7 bases between. Germline CDR1 reads SGHNT; CDR2 reads YYREEE (reference sequence). CDR3 length equals 11 residues. CDR3 amino acids: CASSFLGEQYF. CDR3 sequence (DNA): TGTGCCAGCAGCTTCCTAGGTGAGCAGTACTTC.

The CDR3: CASSQRGVNEKLFF. CDR3 DNA: TGTGCCAGCAGCCAGCGGGGGGTGAATGAAAAACTGTTTTTT. The V and J genes are TRBV7-2 and TRBJ1-4; TRBD1 might be the D (5 bases). Germline V gene lookup returns CDR1 SGHTA and CDR2 FQGNSA. Trimming removed 5 bases at V and 5 bases at J, with 12 bases between. The CDR3 covers 14 residues.

The V gene is TRBV4-1, the J gene TRBJ2-1; D not certain. The CDR3 extends over 13 amino acids. Germline CDR1 and CDR2: MGHRA and YSYEKL. V was clipped by 3 bases and J by 10 bases, with 13 bases between them. The CDR3 coding sequence is TGCGCCAGCAGCCAGGTAAATAACCGGGAGCAGTTCTTC. This gives the protein CASSQVNNREQFF.

This chain connects TRBV5-4 to TRBJ2-5; possibly TRBD1 for D (6 bases). The CDR3 sequence is 12 residues long. Germline V lookup: CDR1 SGHNT, CDR2 YYREEE (reference sequence). Trimming took 3 bases from V and 14 from J, leaving 17 bases between them. The CDR3: CASSSSAGQYYF. In DNA, the CDR3 is TGTGCCAGCAGCTCCTCAGCCGGACAGTACTACTTC.